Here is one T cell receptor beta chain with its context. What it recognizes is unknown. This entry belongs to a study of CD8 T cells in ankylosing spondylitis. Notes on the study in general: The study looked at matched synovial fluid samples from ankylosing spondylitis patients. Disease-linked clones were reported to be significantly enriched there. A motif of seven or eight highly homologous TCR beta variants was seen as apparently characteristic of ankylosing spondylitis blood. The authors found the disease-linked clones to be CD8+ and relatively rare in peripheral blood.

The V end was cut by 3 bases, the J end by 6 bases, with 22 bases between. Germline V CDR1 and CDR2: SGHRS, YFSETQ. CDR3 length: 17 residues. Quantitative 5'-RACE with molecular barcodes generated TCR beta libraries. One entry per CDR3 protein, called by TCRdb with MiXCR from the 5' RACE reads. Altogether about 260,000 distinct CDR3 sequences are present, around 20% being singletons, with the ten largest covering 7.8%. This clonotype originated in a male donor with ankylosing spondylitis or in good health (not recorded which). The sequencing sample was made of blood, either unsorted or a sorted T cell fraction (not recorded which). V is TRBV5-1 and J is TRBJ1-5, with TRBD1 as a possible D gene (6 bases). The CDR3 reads CASSSGPAGETSQPQHF. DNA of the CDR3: TGCGCCAGCAGCTCGGGTCCGGCAGGGGAAACTAGTCAGCCCCAGCATTTT.